The rows below give T cell receptor beta chains drawn from one sample of a study of shared clonotypes between healthy human individuals. TCRdb's table, derived via immunoSEQ multiplex PCR, lists solely in-frame clones and lacks some. This repertoire shows about 2.1 million clones, 90% to 95% found once; its top ten account for about 1.7%. Sequenced material: naive CD8+ T cells from PBMCs. These receptors came from a man between 18 and 35 years old in good health. Some clones in this sample may be carry-over from other donors' samples. The CDR3 runs from the conserved cysteine through the conserved F or W. The D gene is left open where the match is weak. Rows give clone size only sometimes, using once, few, many, or a class for an expanded clone.

d_gene	abundance	j_gene	v_gene	CDR3nt	CDR3aa
.	.	TRBJ2-3	TRBV18	TGTGCCAGCTCATCCACCAGGGGTGGTCACCGTGATACGCAGTATTTT	CASSSTRGGHRDTQYF
TRBD1	.	TRBJ2-7	TRBV2	TGTGCCAGCAGCTCCCGGGACAGGGCCTCCGAGCAGTACTTC	CASSSRDRASEQYF
.	.	TRBJ2-7	TRBV21-1	TGTGCCAGCCCCCGACAGGGCCCGTCCTACGAGCAGTACTTC	CASPRQGPSYEQYF
.	.	TRBJ2-2	TRBV19	TGTGCCAGTAGTATTCAGACGAACACCGGGGAGCTGTTTTTT	CASSIQTNTGELFF
.	.	TRBJ2-3	TRBV7-8	TGTGCCAGCAGCTTAGGCGTCACAGATACGCAGTATTTT	CASSLGVTDTQYF
.	.	TRBJ2-2	TRBV7-9	TGTGCCAGCCGATTCTTACCAGGGGGGGACACCGGGGAGCTGTTTTTT	CASRFLPGGDTGELFF
TRBD2	.	TRBJ2-3	TRBV7-9	TGTGCCAGCAGCCCCGGGGGGGCAGATACGCAGTATTTT	CASSPGGADTQYF
.	.	TRBJ2-7	TRBV7-9	TGTGCCAGCAGGGACAGCAACTCCTACGAGCAGTACTTC	CASRDSNSYEQYF
.	.	TRBJ2-1	TRBV27	TGTGCCAGCAGACCTCTCCGCGTGTCCCCCTACAATGAGCAGTTCTTC	CASRPLRVSPYNEQFF
TRBD1	once	TRBJ2-1	TRBV5-8	TGTGCCAGCAGCCCCGGGACAGGGAGAAATGAGCAGTTCTTC	CASSPGTGRNEQFF
.	.	TRBJ2-7	TRBV5-1	TGCGCCAGCAGCTTGTCCCACCCTAGGTTTAACGAGCAGTACTTC	CASSLSHPRFNEQYF
TRBD2	.	TRBJ2-1	TRBV7-9	TGTGCCAGCAGTAGCGGGAGGTCTCGACGTGAGCAGTTCTTC	CASSSGRSRREQFF
.	.	TRBJ2-7	TRBV7-9	TGTGCCAGCAGTCCCCGGCTAGGGGTCGAGCAGTACTTC	CASSPRLGVEQYF
.	.	TRBJ2-5	TRBV19	TGTGCCAGTAGTATTGTTCATATTGGCGAAGAGACCCAGTACTTC	CASSIVHIGEETQYF
TRBD2	.	TRBJ2-7	TRBV27	TGTGCCAGCAGTTTAATAGCGGGTCCCACCTACGAGCAGTACTTC	CASSLIAGPTYEQYF
.	once	TRBJ1-2	TRBV15	TGTGCCACCAGCAGCATAGGACCGAACTATGGCTACACCTTC	CATSSIGPNYGYTF
.	few	TRBJ1-1	TRBV9	TGTGCCAGCAGCAACTTCATACATCCAACTGAAGCTTTCTTT	CASSNFIHPTEAFF
.	.	TRBJ2-1	TRBV29-1	TGCAGCGTTGCCGGGGGATTAAACTACAATGAGCAGTTCTTC	CSVAGGLNYNEQFF
TRBD1	.	TRBJ2-5	TRBV2	TGTGCCAGCAGTGGGCTTCAGGGGGCAGAGACCCAGTACTTC	CASSGLQGAETQYF
TRBD2	.	TRBJ2-3	TRBV11-3	TGTGCCAGCAGCTCTCGGACTAGCGGGCCAGGCACAGATACGCAGTATTTT	CASSSRTSGPGTDTQYF
.	.	TRBJ1-5	TRBV2	TGTGCCAGCAGTCGGGATCAGCCCCAGCATTTT	CASSRDQPQHF
TRBD2	.	TRBJ2-1	TRBV2	TGTGCCAGCAGTGAAAGATATGGACTAGCGCCCCACAGTGAGCAGTTCTTC	CASSERYGLAPHSEQFF
TRBD1	.	TRBJ2-7	TRBV11-2	TGTGCCAGCAGCATCAGCACAGGGGTCTACGAGCAGTACTTC	CASSISTGVYEQYF
.	.	TRBJ1-1	TRBV9	TGTGCCAGCAGCGTAGGAGGGGGAGTAGGGACTGAAGCTTTCTTT	CASSVGGGVGTEAFF
.	few	TRBJ1-2	TRBV6-5	TGTGCCAGCACGCCACCTGACCGGTATGGCTACACCTTC	CASTPPDRYGYTF
.	once	TRBJ1-5	TRBV27	TGTGCCAGCAGTACAGGACAGCTTAGCAATCAGCCCCAGCATTTT	CASSTGQLSNQPQHF
TRBD1	few	TRBJ1-5	TRBV4-1	TGCGCCAGCAGCCACGGGACAGGGGATCAGCCCCAGCATTTT	CASSHGTGDQPQHF
TRBD1	.	TRBJ1-2	TRBV27	TGTGCCACAGCCGCTCGACAGGGCTGGAACTATGGCTACACCTTC	CATAARQGWNYGYTF
TRBD1	.	TRBJ1-1	TRBV7-8	TGTGCCAGCAGCTTAAAGGGGGCGAGGGACACTGAAGCTTTCTTT	CASSLKGARDTEAFF
TRBD1	once	TRBJ2-2	TRBV28	TGTGCCAGCAGTTCTTGGGACAGGGGTGCCGGGGAGCTGTTTTTT	CASSSWDRGAGELFF
.	.	TRBJ2-3	TRBV11-2	TGTGCCAGCAGCCTAACAGTGACAGATACGCAGTATTTT	CASSLTVTDTQYF
TRBD2	.	TRBJ2-5	TRBV13	TGTGCCAGCAGCCCCCGGGGGGGAGAGACCCAGTACTTC	CASSPRGGETQYF
TRBD1	.	TRBJ2-1	TRBV5-1	TGCGCCAGCAGCTTGGGACAGGGAGTCAATGAGCAGTTCTTC	CASSLGQGVNEQFF
TRBD2	.	TRBJ2-7	TRBV2	TGTGCCAGCAGCTCCGGACTAGCGGGGATCTACGAGCAGTACTTC	CASSSGLAGIYEQYF
.	.	TRBJ1-2	TRBV19	TGTGCCAGTAGTGCGGTTCTGTGGGCAGAGACTAACTATGGCTACACCTTC	CASSAVLWAETNYGYTF
TRBD2	few	TRBJ2-1	TRBV13	TGTGCCAGCAGTTATCCGGGGACTAGCAGGCACAATGAGCAGTTCTTC	CASSYPGTSRHNEQFF
.	.	TRBJ2-1	TRBV27	TGTGCCAGCAGTTTATCTAGCAGATTCTCCTACAATGAGCAGTTCTTC	CASSLSSRFSYNEQFF
TRBD1	.	TRBJ2-5	TRBV5-6	TGTGCCAGCAGCCTGGGGGGACAGGCTCTCTTGGAGACCCAGTACTTC	CASSLGGQALLETQYF
.	.	TRBJ1-2	TRBV9	TGTGCCAGCAGCCCCCCGGACGGGTGGAGCTACACCTTC	CASSPPDGWSYTF
TRBD2	once	TRBJ2-1	TRBV9	TGTGCCAGCAGCCCCGGAGCGGGAGGGCCGAGGGATGAGCAGTTCTTC	CASSPGAGGPRDEQFF
.	few	TRBJ1-5	TRBV19	TGTGCCAGTAGTATTGGCAGGGGCAATCAGCCCCAGCATTTT	CASSIGRGNQPQHF
.	.	TRBJ1-5	TRBV13	TGTGCCAGCAGCTTCGGGGGGAAGGGACAGCCCCAGCATTTT	CASSFGGKGQPQHF
TRBD2	.	TRBJ2-7	TRBV7-8	TGTGCCAGCAGCTTAATAGCGGGAGTAATCGAGCAGTACTTC	CASSLIAGVIEQYF
TRBD1	.	TRBJ2-1	TRBV28	TGTGCCAGCAGTTTAGACCGAAAAACAGGGGGCTACTCCTACAATGAGCAGTTCTTC	CASSLDRKTGGYSYNEQFF
.	.	TRBJ2-5	TRBV7-2	TGTGCCAGCAGCTTCGAAAACGGCATGAGGGGGGAGACCCAGTACTTC	CASSFENGMRGETQYF
.	.	TRBJ2-1	TRBV5-1	TGCGCCAGCAGCTTGGACATCACAGGGTGGGAGCAGTTCTTC	CASSLDITGWEQFF
.	.	TRBJ1-1	TRBV19	TGTGCCAGTAGTATTTGGCCCGGGAGGGCGATGAACACTGAAGCTTTCTTT	CASSIWPGRAMNTEAFF
TRBD2	.	TRBJ2-7	TRBV6-5	TGTGCCAGCAGTTTACTAGCGGGAGGCTCCTACGAGCAGTACTTC	CASSLLAGGSYEQYF
.	.	TRBJ1-2	TRBV6-5	TGTGCCAGCAGTTACTCGTTAGGGCATGGCTACACCTTC	CASSYSLGHGYTF
TRBD1	.	TRBJ1-5	TRBV6-1	TGTGCCAGCAGTGAGGGACAGAGGGTACATCAGCCCCAGCATTTT	CASSEGQRVHQPQHF
.	.	TRBJ2-7	TRBV7-6	TGTGCCAGCAGCTTGACGGGGCGAAGGGCCTTCTCCTACGAGCAGTACTTC	CASSLTGRRAFSYEQYF
TRBD1	.	TRBJ2-1	TRBV7-9	TGTGCCAGCAGCTTAGATTTTGGGGACAGCTACAATGAGCAGTTCTTC	CASSLDFGDSYNEQFF
TRBD2	.	TRBJ2-2	TRBV7-9	TGTGCCAGCAGCACCCTAGCGGGAGGTATCACCGGGGAGCTGTTTTTT	CASSTLAGGITGELFF
.	.	TRBJ2-1	TRBV19	TGTGCCAGTAGTATGGTAGGTCCGCTGGCATACAATGAGCAGTTCTTC	CASSMVGPLAYNEQFF
.	.	TRBJ2-7	TRBV29-1	TGCAGCGCCTTGGGGTTCCCGACCTACGAGCAGTACTTC	CSALGFPTYEQYF
.	.	TRBJ1-2	TRBV4-1	TGCGCCAGCAGCCAAGAGAGGGAGGCCGATTTGCACGGCTTC	CASSQEREADLHGF
TRBD2	.	TRBJ2-1	TRBV9	TGTGCCAGCAGCCCAAGTAGCGGGAGGGTTGAGCAGTTCTTC	CASSPSSGRVEQFF
.	.	TRBJ2-7	TRBV27	TGTGCCAGCAGTTTAAGGGGGACTATGTCCTACGAGCAGTACTTC	CASSLRGTMSYEQYF
TRBD2	.	TRBJ2-7	TRBV6-1	TGTGCCAGCAGTGACGGCGGGGGCTACGAGCAGTACTTC	CASSDGGGYEQYF